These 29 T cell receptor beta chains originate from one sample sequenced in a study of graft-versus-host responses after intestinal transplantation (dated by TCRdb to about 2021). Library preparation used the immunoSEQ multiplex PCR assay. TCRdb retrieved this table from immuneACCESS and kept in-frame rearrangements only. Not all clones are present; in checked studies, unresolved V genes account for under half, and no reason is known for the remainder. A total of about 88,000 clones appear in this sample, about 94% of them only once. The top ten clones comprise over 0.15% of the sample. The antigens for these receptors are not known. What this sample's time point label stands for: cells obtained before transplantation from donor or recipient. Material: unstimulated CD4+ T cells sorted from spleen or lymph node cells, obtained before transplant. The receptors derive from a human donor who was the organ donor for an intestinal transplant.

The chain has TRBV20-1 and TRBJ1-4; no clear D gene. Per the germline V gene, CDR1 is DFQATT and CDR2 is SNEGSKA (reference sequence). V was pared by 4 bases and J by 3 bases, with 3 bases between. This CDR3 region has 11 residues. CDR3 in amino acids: CSAKANEKLFF. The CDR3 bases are TGCAGTGCTAAAGCTAATGAAAAACTGTTTTTT.

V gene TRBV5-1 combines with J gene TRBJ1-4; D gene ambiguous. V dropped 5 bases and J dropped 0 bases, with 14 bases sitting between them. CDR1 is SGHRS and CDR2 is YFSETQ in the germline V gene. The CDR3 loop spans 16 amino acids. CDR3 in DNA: TGCGCCAGCAGATTAGGGTTGGTCGCAACTAATGAAAAACTGTTTTTT. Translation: CASRLGLVATNEKLFF.

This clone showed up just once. CDR3 in DNA: TGTGCCAGCAGCTTAGTCAGGGGGAATTCACCCCTCCACTTT. It yields the protein CASSLVRGNSPLHF. This sequence joins TRBV11-2 and TRBJ1-6; 7 bases align to TRBD1. The J segment lost 7 bases and the V segment lost 1 base, leaving 1 base of the junction unmatched. CDR3 length: 14 amino acids. Germline V gives CDR1 SGHAT, CDR2 FQNNGV.

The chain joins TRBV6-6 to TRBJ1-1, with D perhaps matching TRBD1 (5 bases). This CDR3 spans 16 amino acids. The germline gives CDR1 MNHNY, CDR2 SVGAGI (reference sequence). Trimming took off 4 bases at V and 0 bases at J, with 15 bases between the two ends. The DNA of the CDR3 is TGTGCCAGCAGTTCGTTCCAGGGAGGTATGAACACTGAAGCTTTCTTT. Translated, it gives CASSSFQGGMNTEAFF.

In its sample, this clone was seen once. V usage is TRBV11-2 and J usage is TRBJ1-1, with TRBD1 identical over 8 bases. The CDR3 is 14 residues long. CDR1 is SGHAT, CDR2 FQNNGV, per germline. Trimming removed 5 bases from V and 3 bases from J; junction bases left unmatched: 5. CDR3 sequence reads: CASSLQGADTEAFF. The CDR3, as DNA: TGTGCCAGCAGCCTGCAGGGGGCGGACACTGAAGCTTTCTTT.

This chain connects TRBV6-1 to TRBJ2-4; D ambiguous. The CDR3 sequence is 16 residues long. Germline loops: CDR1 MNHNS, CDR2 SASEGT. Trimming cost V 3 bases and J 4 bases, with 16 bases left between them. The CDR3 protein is CASSDLVQATKNIQYF. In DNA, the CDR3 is TGTGCCAGCAGTGACTTGGTCCAAGCGACTAAAAACATTCAGTACTTC.

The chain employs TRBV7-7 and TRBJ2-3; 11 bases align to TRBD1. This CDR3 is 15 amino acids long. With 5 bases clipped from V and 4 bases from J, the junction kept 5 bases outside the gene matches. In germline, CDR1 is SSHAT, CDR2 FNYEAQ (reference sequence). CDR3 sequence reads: CASSVGQGAADTQYF. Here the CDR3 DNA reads TGTGCCAGCAGCGTAGGACAGGGGGCGGCAGATACGCAGTATTTT.

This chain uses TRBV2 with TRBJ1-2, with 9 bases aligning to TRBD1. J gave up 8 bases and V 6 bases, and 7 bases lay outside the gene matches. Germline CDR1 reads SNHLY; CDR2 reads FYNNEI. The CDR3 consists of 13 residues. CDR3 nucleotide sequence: TGTGCCAGCAGCCGCGGACAGGGGACAGGCTACACCTTC. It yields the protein CASSRGQGTGYTF.

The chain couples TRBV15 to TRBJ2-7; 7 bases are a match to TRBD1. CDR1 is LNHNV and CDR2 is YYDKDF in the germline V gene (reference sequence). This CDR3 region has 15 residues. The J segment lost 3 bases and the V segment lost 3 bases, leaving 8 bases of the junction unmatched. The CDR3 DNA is TGTGCCACCAGCAGGACGGGACAGCAATACTACGAGCAGTACTTC. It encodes CATSRTGQQYYEQYF.

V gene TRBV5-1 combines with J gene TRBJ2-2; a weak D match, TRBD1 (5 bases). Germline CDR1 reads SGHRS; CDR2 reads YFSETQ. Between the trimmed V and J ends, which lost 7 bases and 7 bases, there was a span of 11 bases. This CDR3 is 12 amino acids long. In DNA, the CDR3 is TGCGCCAGCGGCAGGGATGGCGGGGAGCTGTTTTTT. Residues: CASGRDGGELFF.

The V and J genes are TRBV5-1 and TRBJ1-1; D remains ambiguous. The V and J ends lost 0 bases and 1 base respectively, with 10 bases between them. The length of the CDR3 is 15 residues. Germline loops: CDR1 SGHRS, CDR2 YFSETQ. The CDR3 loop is CASSLASGRNTEAFF. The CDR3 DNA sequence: TGCGCCAGCAGCTTGGCGTCCGGGCGGAACACTGAAGCTTTCTTT.

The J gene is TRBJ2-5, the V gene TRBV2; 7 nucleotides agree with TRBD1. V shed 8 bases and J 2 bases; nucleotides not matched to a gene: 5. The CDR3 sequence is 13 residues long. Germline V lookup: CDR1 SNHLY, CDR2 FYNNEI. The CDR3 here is CASPRDRQETQYF. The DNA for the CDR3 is TGTGCCAGCCCTAGGGACAGACAAGAGACCCAGTACTTC.

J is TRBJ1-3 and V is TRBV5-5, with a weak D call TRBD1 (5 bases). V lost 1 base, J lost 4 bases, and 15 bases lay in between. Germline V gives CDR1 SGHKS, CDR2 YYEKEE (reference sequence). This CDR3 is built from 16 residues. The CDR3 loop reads CASSLNGGFMGNTIYF. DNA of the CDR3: TGTGCCAGCAGCTTGAATGGGGGGTTCATGGGAAACACCATATATTTT. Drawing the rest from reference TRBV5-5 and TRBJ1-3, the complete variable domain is DAGVTQSPTHLIKTRGQQVTLRCSPISGHKSVSWYQQVLGQGPQFIFQYYEKEERGRGNFPDRFSARQFPNYSSELNVNALLLGDSALYLCASSLNGGFMGNTIYFGEGSWLTVV.

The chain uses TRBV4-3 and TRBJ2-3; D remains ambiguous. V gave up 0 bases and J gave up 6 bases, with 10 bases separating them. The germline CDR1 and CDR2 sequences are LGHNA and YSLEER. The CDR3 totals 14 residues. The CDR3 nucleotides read TGCGCCAGCAGCCAAGAATTAGTGGGGGATACGCAGTATTTT. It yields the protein CASSQELVGDTQYF.

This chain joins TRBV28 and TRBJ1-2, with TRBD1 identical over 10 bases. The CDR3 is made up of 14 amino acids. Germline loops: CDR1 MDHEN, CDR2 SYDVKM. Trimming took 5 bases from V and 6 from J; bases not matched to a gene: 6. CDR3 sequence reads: CASSQNDRGHGYTF. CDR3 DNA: TGTGCCAGCAGTCAAAACGACAGGGGGCATGGCTACACCTTC.

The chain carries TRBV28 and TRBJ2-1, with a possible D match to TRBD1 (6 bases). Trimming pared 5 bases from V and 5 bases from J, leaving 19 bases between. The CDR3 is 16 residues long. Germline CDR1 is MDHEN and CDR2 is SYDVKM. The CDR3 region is CASSPIPLDRNNEQFF. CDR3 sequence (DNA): TGTGCCAGCAGTCCGATCCCCCTTGACAGGAACAATGAGCAGTTCTTC.

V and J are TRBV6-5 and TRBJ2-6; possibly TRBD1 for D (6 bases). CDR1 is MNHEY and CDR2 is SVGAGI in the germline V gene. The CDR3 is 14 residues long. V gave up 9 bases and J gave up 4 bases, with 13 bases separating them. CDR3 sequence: CASGQLAGANVLTF. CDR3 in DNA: TGTGCCAGTGGACAGCTCGCCGGGGCCAACGTCCTGACTTTC.

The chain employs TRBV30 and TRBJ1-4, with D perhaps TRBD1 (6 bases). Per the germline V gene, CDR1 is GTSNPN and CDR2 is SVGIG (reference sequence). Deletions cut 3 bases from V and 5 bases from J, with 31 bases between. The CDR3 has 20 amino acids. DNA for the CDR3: TGTGCCTGGAGCCCACGTTACGGGACACCTTTCAAAGGGGAGAATGAAAAACTGTTTTTT. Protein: CAWSPRYGTPFKGENEKLFF.

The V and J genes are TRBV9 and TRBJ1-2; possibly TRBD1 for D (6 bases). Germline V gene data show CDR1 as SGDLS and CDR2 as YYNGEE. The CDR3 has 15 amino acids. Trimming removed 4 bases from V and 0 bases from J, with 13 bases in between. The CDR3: CASSPGTTSNYGYTF. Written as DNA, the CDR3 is TGTGCCAGCAGCCCTGGGACAACCTCTAACTATGGCTACACCTTC.

Here the CDR3 reads CASSQEGLTNTEAFF. The CDR3 DNA sequence: TGTGCCAGCAGCCAAGAAGGACTTACGAACACTGAAGCTTTCTTT. The V gene is TRBV7-2, the J gene TRBJ1-1; D remains ambiguous. Trimming took off 5 bases at V and 1 base at J, with 14 bases between the two ends. CDR3 length: 15 residues. Germline CDR1 is SGHTA and CDR2 is FQGNSA. The full variable domain, completed using reference TRBV7-2 and TRBJ1-1, is GAGVSQSPSNKVTEKGKDVELRCDPISGHTALYWYRQSLGQGLEFLIYFQGNSAPDKSGLPSDRFSAERTGGSVSTLTIQRTQQEDSAVYLCASSQEGLTNTEAFFGQGTRLTVV.

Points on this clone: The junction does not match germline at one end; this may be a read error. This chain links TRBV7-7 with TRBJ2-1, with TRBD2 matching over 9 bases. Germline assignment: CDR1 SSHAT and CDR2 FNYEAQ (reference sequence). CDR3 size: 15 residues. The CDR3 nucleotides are TGTGCTAGCAGCTTAGTGCGGGGGGGCCGGAATGAGCAGTTCTTC. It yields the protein CASSLVRGGRNEQFF.

CDR3: CASSLAGAGQPQHF. CDR3 sequence (DNA): TGTGCCAGCAGCCTCGCGGGGGCGGGTCAGCCCCAGCATTTT. This chain connects TRBV6-5 to TRBJ1-5, with a weak D call TRBD1 (6 bases). Trimming took 6 bases from V and 6 from J, leaving 15 bases between them. The CDR3 runs 14 residues. The germline gives CDR1 MNHEY, CDR2 SVGAGI.

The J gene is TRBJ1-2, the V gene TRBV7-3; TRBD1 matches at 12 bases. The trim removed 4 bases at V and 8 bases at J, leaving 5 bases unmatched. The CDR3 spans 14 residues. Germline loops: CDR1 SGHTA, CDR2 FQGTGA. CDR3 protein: CASSWGQGARGYTF. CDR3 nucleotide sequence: TGTGCCAGCAGCTGGGGACAGGGGGCGAGGGGCTACACCTTC.

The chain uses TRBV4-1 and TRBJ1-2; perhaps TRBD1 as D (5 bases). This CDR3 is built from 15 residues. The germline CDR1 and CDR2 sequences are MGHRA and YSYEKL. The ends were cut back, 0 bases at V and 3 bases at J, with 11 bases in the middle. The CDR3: CASSQDQGQYYGYTF. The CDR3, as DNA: TGCGCCAGCAGCCAAGACCAGGGCCAATACTATGGCTACACCTTC.

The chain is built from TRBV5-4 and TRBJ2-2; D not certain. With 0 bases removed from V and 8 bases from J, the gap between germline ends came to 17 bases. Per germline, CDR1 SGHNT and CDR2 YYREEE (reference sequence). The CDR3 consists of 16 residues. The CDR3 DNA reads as TGTGCCAGCAGCTTGGATACATCCCACGTCCTGGGGGAGCTGTTTTTT. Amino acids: CASSLDTSHVLGELFF.

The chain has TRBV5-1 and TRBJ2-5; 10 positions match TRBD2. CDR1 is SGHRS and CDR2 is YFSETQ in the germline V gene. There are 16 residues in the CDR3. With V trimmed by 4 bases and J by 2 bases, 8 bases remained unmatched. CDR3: CASSLRSGGVQETQYF. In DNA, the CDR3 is TGCGCCAGCAGCCTGAGGAGCGGGGGGGTTCAAGAGACCCAGTACTTC. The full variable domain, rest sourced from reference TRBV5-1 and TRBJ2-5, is KAGVTQTPRYLIKTRGQQVTLSCSPISGHRSVSWYQQTPGQGLQFLFEYFSETQRNKGNFPGRFSGRQFSNSRSEMNVSTLELGDSALYLCASSLRSGGVQETQYFGPGTRLLVL.

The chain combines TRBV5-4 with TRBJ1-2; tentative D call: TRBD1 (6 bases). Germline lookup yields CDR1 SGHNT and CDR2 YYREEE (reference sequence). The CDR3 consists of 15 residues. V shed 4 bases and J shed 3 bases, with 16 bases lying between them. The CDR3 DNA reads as TGTGCCAGCAGCAGAAACAGGGTTTGGGACTATGGCTACACCTTC. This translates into CASSRNRVWDYGYTF.

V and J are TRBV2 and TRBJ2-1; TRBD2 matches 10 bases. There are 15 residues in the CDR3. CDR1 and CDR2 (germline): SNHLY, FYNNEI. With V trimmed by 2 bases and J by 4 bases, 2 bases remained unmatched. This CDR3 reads CASSERSGGYNEQFF. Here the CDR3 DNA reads TGTGCCAGCAGTGAACGTAGCGGGGGGTACAATGAGCAGTTCTTC.

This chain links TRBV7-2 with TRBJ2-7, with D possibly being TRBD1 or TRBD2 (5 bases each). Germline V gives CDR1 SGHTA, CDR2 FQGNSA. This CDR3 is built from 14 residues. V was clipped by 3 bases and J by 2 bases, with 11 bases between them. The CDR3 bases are TGTGCCAGCAGCTTGAAGACGGGACCCTACGAGCAGTACTTC. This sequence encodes CASSLKTGPYEQYF.